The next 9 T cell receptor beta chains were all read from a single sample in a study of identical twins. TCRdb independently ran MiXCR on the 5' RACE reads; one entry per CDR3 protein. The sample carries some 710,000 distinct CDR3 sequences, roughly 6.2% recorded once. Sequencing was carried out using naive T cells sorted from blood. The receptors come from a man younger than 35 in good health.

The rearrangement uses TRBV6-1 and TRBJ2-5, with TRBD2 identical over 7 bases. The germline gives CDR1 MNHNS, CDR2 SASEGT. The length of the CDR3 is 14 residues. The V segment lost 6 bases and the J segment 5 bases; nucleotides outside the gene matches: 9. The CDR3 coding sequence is TGTGCCAGCAGGCTAGCGGCAAGAGGGGAGACCCAGTACTTC. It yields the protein CASRLAARGETQYF.

The CDR3 sequence is CASTLEGSTDTQYF. In DNA form, the CDR3 reads TGTGCCAGCACCCTGGAGGGGAGCACAGATACGCAGTATTTT. V is TRBV12-3 or TRBV12-4 and J is TRBJ2-3; tentatively, D is TRBD2 (6 bases). The CDR3 covers 14 residues. V lost 7 bases to trimming and J lost 0 bases, with 11 bases between them.

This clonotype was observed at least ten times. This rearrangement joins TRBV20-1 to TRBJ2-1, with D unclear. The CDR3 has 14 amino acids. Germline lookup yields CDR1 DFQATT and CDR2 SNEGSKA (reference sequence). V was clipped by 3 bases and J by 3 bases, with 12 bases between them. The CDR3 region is CSARVSPGYNEQFF. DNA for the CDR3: TGCAGTGCTAGGGTTTCCCCGGGCTACAATGAGCAGTTCTTC.

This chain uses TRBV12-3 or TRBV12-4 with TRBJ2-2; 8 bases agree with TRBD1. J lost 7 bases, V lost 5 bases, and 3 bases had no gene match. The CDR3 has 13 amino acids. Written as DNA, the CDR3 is TGTGCCAGCAGTGTCACAGGGGGCGGGGAGCTGTTTTTT. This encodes CASSVTGGGELFF.

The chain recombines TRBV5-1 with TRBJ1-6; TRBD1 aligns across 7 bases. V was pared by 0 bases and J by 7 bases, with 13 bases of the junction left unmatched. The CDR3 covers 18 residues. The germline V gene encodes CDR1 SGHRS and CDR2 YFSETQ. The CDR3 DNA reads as TGCGCCAGCAGCTTGGGAACAGGTTGGACAGGATCAAATTCACCCCTCCACTTT. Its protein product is CASSLGTGWTGSNSPLHF.

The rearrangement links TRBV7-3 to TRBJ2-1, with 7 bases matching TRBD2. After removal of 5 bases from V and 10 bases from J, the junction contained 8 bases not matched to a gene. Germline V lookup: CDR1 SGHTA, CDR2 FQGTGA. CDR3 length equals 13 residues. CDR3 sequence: CASSPGGEGEQFF. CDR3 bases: TGTGCCAGCAGCCCGGGGGGTGAAGGGGAGCAGTTCTTC.

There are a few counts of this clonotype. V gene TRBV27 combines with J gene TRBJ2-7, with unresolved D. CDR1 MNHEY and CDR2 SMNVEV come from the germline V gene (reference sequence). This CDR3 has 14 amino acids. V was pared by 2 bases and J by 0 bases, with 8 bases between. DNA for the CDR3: TGTGCCAGCAGTTTAACGGGCACCTCCTACGAGCAGTACGTC. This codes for CASSLTGTSYEQYV.

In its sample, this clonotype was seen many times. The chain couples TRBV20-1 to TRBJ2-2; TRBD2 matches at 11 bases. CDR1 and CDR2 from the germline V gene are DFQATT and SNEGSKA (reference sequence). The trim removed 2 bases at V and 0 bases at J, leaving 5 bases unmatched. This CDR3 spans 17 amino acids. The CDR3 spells CSARLAGGPANTGELFF. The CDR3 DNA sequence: TGCAGTGCTAGACTAGCGGGAGGACCTGCGAACACCGGGGAGCTGTTTTTT.

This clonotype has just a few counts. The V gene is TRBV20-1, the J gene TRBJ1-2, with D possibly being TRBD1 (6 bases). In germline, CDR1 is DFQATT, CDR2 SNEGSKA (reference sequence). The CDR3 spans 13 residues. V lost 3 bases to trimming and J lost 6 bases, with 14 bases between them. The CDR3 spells CSASQTGWDGYTF. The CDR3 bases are TGCAGTGCTAGCCAAACAGGGTGGGATGGCTACACCTTC.